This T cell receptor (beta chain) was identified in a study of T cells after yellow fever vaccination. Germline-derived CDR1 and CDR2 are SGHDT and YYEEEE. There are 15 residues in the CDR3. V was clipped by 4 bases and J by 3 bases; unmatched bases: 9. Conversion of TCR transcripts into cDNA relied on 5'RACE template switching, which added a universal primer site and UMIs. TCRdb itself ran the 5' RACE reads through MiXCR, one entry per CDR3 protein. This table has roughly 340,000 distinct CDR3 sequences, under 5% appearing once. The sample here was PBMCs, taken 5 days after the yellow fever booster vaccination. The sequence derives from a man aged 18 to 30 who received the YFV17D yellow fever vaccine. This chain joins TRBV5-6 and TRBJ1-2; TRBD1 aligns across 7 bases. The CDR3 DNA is TGTGCCAGCAGCCCGGGGACAGCCACATACTATGGCTACACCTTC. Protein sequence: CASSPGTATYYGYTF.